The 10 T cell receptor beta chains listed next were all sequenced from one sample in a study of regulatory T cells in long-lasting Graves disease. Relying on iRepertoire HTBI primers and Arm-PCR of CDR3 regions, the team built TCR beta libraries. TCRdb itself ran the multiplex PCR reads through MiXCR, one entry per CDR3 protein. The data hold approximately 500,000 distinct CDR3 sequences, with about a fifth observed a single time. The time point denotes: persistent/refractory GD, antithyroid drugs over 5 years with positive TRAb. Researchers made the TCR library from RNA that was extracted from PBMCs. This sample comprised peripheral blood mononuclear cells (PBMCs), obtained when the disease was refractory, from a patient treated with antithyroid drugs. The receptors derive from a female donor with Graves disease.

This chain joins TRBV3-1 and TRBJ2-7; 10 bases line up with TRBD1. The CDR3 runs 16 residues. V was pared by 1 base and J by 3 bases, with 6 bases of the junction left unmatched. In germline, CDR1 is LGHDT, CDR2 YNNKEL (reference sequence). The CDR3 loop is CASSQGGQGRHYEQYF. DNA for the CDR3: TGTGCCAGCAGCCAAGGGGGACAGGGGAGGCACTACGAGCAGTACTTC.

At least ten counts were recorded for this clonotype. The chain is built from TRBV11-2 and TRBJ1-3; TRBD1 aligns across 7 bases. The CDR3 is made up of 16 amino acids. CDR1 SGHAT and CDR2 FQNNGV come from the germline V gene. V shed 5 bases and J 0 bases; nucleotides not matched to a gene: 7. The CDR3 spells CASSRGTALSGNTIYF. The DNA for the CDR3 is TGTGCCAGCAGCCGGGGGACAGCCCTCTCTGGAAACACCATATATTTT. The full variable domain, with the rest looked up from reference TRBV11-2 and TRBJ1-3, is EAGVAQSPRYKIIEKRQSVAFWCNPISGHATLYWYQQILGQGPKLLIQFQNNGVVDDSQLPKDRFSAERLKGVDSTLKIQPAKLEDSAVYLCASSRGTALSGNTIYFGEGSWLTVV.

This clonotype showed up many times. The J gene is TRBJ1-1, the V gene TRBV28, with D possibly being TRBD1 (5 bases). The V end lost 4 bases, the J end lost 7 bases, and 22 bases lay between the germline ends. The CDR3 runs 16 residues. Germline V gene sequence: CDR1 MDHEN, CDR2 SYDVKM. This chain's CDR3 is CASSSRRGRGHLEAFF. The DNA of the CDR3 is TGTGCCAGCAGTTCGAGAAGGGGACGCGGCCATCTTGAAGCTTTCTTT. Looking up the rest from reference TRBV28 and TRBJ1-1 gives the full variable domain: DVKVTQSSRYLVKRTGEKVFLECVQDMDHENMFWYRQDPGLGLRLIYFSYDVKMKEKGDIPEGYSVSREKKERFSLILESASTNQTSMYLCASSSRRGRGHLEAFFGQGTRLTVV.

A word on this clonotype: Given a much more abundant clone one base away, this may be a read error. This chain uses TRBV28 with TRBJ1-5, with 7 bases lining up with TRBD1. V trimming: 7 bases; J trimming: 1 base; junction bases outside the gene matches: 7. CDR3 length: 15 amino acids. Germline CDR1 MDHEN, CDR2 SYDVKM. For the CDR3, the DNA is TGTGCCAGCACCGCACAGGGGACCAGCAATCAGCCCCAGCATTTT. Protein: CASTAQGTSNQPQHF.

This clonotype appeared a few times. The genes are TRBV5-1 and TRBJ1-1; no firm D call. The germline CDR1 and CDR2 sequences are SGHRS and YFSETQ. This CDR3 is 14 amino acids long. V lost 1 base and J lost 1, with 8 bases in between. CDR3 DNA: TGCGCCAGCAGCTTGCAACACACGAACACTGAAGCTTTCTTT. Translating gives CASSLQHTNTEAFF.

There are many counts of this clonotype. This rearrangement joins TRBV6-2 or TRBV6-3 to TRBJ1-4, with D maybe TRBD1 (6 bases). Germline V gene lookup returns CDR1 MNHEY and CDR2 SVGEGT. The CDR3 totals 13 residues. The ends were cut back, 6 bases at V and 5 bases at J, with 10 bases in the middle. DNA for the CDR3: TGTGCCAGCAGCTCGACAGGAAATGAAAAACTGTTTTTT. Its translation: CASSSTGNEKLFF.

This clonotype was counted ten times or more. CDR3 nucleotides: TGTGCCAGCAGACCCGACCGGGACAGGGGAGAGACCCAGTACTTC. This encodes CASRPDRDRGETQYF. The V call is TRBV6-1, the J call TRBJ2-5; 10 bases fit TRBD1. The ends lost 6 bases at V and 4 bases at J; junction bases unmatched: 8. From germline, CDR1 is MNHNS and CDR2 SASEGT. CDR3 length: 15 amino acids.

This sequence joins TRBV18 and TRBJ1-1; TRBD1 matches 8 bases. The CDR3 loop spans 12 amino acids. Unmatched junction bases numbered 5, after V lost 8 bases and J lost 6 bases. Germline V gene lookup returns CDR1 KGHSH and CDR2 LQKENI. This CDR3 is CASLTGGAEAFF. The CDR3, as DNA: TGTGCCAGCCTAACAGGGGGGGCTGAAGCTTTCTTT.

CDR3 DNA sequence: TGTGCCAGCAGTTCAGCGGGACTCTCCTTGGACGAGCAGTACTTC. Its translation is CASSSAGLSLDEQYF. The chain links TRBV27 to TRBJ2-7, with 7 bases matching TRBD2. The CDR3 has 15 residues. Per germline, CDR1 MNHEY and CDR2 SMNVEV (reference sequence). The ends lost 4 bases at V and 5 bases at J; junction bases unmatched: 11.

This clonotype has ten or more counts. The chain joins TRBV14 to TRBJ2-7; D gene ambiguous. The germline V and J ends were trimmed by 2 bases and 6 bases, with 8 bases remaining between them. Germline V gives CDR1 SGHDN, CDR2 FVKESK. The CDR3 is 12 amino acids. The DNA of the CDR3 is TGTGCCAGCAGCCAATCGGTCCGCGAGCAGTACTTC. The encoded protein is CASSQSVREQYF.